Sequencing of this T cell receptor beta chain was carried out in a study of control samples from healthy donors and cancer patients. The CDR3 covers 12 residues. In germline, CDR1 is LGHDT, CDR2 YNNKEL (reference sequence). With 4 bases removed from V and 7 bases from J, the gap between germline ends came to 11 bases. The assay was immunoSEQ multiplex PCR, and TCRdb's table has in-frame clones only and misses some. The data hold around 84,000 clones, with about nine tenths observed a single time. Sample: blood. The chain combines TRBV3-1 (or the pseudogene TRBV3-2) with TRBJ2-7; D possibly matches TRBD1 or TRBD2 (5 bases each). This clonotype originated in a man aged 25-40 years in good health. CDR3 nucleotide sequence: TGTGCCAGCAGCCCAGGGACCATTGAGCAGTACTTC. Residues: CASSPGTIEQYF.